This entry lists 23 T cell receptor beta chains sequenced from one sample in a study of shared clonotypes between healthy human individuals. Sequencing was performed with immunoSEQ multiplex PCR; in TCRdb, only in-frame clones are kept and a portion is missing. The repertoire includes 2 million to 2.5 million clones, around 92% of them detected once, and roughly 0.34% sits in the top ten. Source material: naive CD4+ T cells from PBMCs. The subset here: CD45RA+ positively selected. The receptor source for this set is a man between 18 and 35 years old in good health. Some clones in this sample may be carry-over from other donors' samples.

The rearrangement uses TRBV5-1 and TRBJ2-5, with TRBD2 matching over 9 bases. J gave up 5 bases and V 1 base, and 6 bases lay outside the gene matches. This CDR3 has 15 amino acids. Germline values: CDR1 SGHRS, CDR2 YFSETQ. CDR3 sequence reads: CASSLLTSGPETQYF. The DNA of the CDR3 is TGCGCCAGCAGCTTGTTGACTAGCGGTCCGGAGACCCAGTACTTC.

The CDR3 is CASSAEGGRTEAFF. CDR3 coding DNA: TGTGCCAGCAGCGCCGAGGGGGGACGCACTGAAGCTTTCTTT. The chain has TRBV9 and TRBJ1-1; tentative D call: TRBD1 (6 bases). There are 14 residues in the CDR3. Germline V gives CDR1 SGDLS, CDR2 YYNGEE. V lost 3 bases, J lost 4 bases, and 13 bases lay in between.

CDR3 loop: CASSLRAGVTGELFF. CDR3 sequence (DNA): TGTGCCAGCAGTTTACGGGCAGGGGTCACCGGGGAGCTGTTTTTT. This chain joins TRBV28 and TRBJ2-2; perhaps TRBD1 as D (6 bases). The CDR3 totals 15 residues. V dropped 2 bases and J dropped 4 bases, with 11 bases sitting between them. Germline assignment: CDR1 MDHEN and CDR2 SYDVKM.

The chain employs TRBV5-1 and TRBJ2-7, with 12 bases lining up with TRBD2. This CDR3 has 20 residues. Germline-derived CDR1 and CDR2 are SGHRS and YFSETQ. J gave up 4 bases and V 4 bases, and 21 bases lay outside the gene matches. CDR3 coding DNA: TGCGCCAGCAGCACCTTCGGCCTAGCGGGAGGGCCAATGTCGGGTTACGAGCAGTACTTC. Encoded protein: CASSTFGLAGGPMSGYEQYF.

The chain has TRBV7-9 and TRBJ2-7, with D possibly called TRBD1 or TRBD2 (5 bases each). CDR1 is SEHNR and CDR2 is FQNEAQ in the germline V gene (reference sequence). CDR3 length: 15 residues. V was trimmed by 1 base and J by 0 bases, leaving 10 bases between them. Here the CDR3 DNA reads TGTGCCAGCAGCTTAGAGAGGGACGGCTCCTACGAGCAGTACTTC. It translates to CASSLERDGSYEQYF.

The gene calls are TRBV7-2 and TRBJ2-2; TRBD1 matches at 7 bases. The germline V gene has CDR1 SGHTA and CDR2 FQGNSA. The CDR3 contains 15 residues. After removal of 4 bases from V and 0 bases from J, the junction contained 2 bases not matched to a gene. The CDR3 nucleotides are TGTGCCAGCAGCTCGGACAGGTCGAACACCGGGGAGCTGTTTTTT. This sequence encodes CASSSDRSNTGELFF.

V usage is TRBV27 and J usage is TRBJ2-1; D not certain. This CDR3 comprises 12 residues. Germline lookup yields CDR1 MNHEY and CDR2 SMNVEV (reference sequence). V lost 6 bases and J 13 bases, leaving 16 bases between the germline ends. CDR3 amino acids: CASRPRLGSQFF. DNA of the CDR3: TGTGCCAGCAGACCCCGCTTGGGTTCCCAGTTCTTC.

The rearrangement joins TRBV19 to TRBJ1-4; TRBD1 agrees at 9 bases. The germline V gene encodes CDR1 LNHDA and CDR2 SQIVND (reference sequence). The CDR3 totals 16 residues. Trimming cost V 5 bases and J 6 bases; bases outside gene matches: 10. CDR3 sequence reads: CASSLQPGQGYEKLFF. The CDR3 DNA reads as TGTGCCAGTAGTCTACAACCGGGACAGGGATATGAAAAACTGTTTTTT.

The chain couples TRBV6-5 to TRBJ2-3, with 7 bases identical to TRBD2. Losses at the gene ends were 0 bases for V and 8 bases for J; bases not matched to a gene: 5. The CDR3 runs 14 residues. CDR1 and CDR2 (germline): MNHEY, SVGAGI. DNA for the CDR3: TGTGCCAGCAGTTACTCGTCCCGCGGGGGTACGCAGTATTTT. This gives the protein CASSYSSRGGTQYF.

The V call is TRBV6-5, the J call TRBJ1-5; D call uncertain. With 5 bases removed from V and 4 bases from J, the gap between germline ends came to 6 bases. Germline lookup yields CDR1 MNHEY and CDR2 SVGAGI. The CDR3 totals 12 residues. The CDR3 sequence: CASSSDNQPQHF. CDR3 in DNA: TGTGCCAGCAGTAGCGATAATCAGCCCCAGCATTTT.

V usage is TRBV28 and J usage is TRBJ1-5; no firm D call. Germline-derived CDR1 and CDR2 are MDHEN and SYDVKM. There are 14 residues in the CDR3. The germline V and J ends were trimmed by 3 bases and 3 bases, with 9 bases remaining between them. Here the CDR3 reads CASSFRRNNQPQHF. The CDR3 DNA reads TGTGCCAGCAGTTTTCGGCGGAACAATCAGCCCCAGCATTTT. Full variable domain (outside the CDR3, taken from reference TRBV28 and TRBJ1-5): DVKVTQSSRYLVKRTGEKVFLECVQDMDHENMFWYRQDPGLGLRLIYFSYDVKMKEKGDIPEGYSVSREKKERFSLILESASTNQTSMYLCASSFRRNNQPQHFGDGTRLSIL.

This clone appeared a few times. This chain uses TRBV11-3 with TRBJ2-7; 11 nucleotides line up with TRBD2. The germline CDR1 and CDR2 sequences are SGHNT and YENEEA. V dropped 5 bases and J dropped 5; count of bases not matched to a gene: 2. There are 13 residues in the CDR3. CDR3 amino acids: CASSRSGRDEQYF. The CDR3 DNA reads TGTGCCAGCAGCCGTAGCGGGAGGGACGAGCAGTACTTC.

The chain has TRBV5-4 and TRBJ2-7, with TRBD2 identical over 10 bases. J was trimmed by 5 bases and V by 5 bases; bases with no gene match: 7. The CDR3 is made up of 14 amino acids. The germline V gene encodes CDR1 SGHNT and CDR2 YYREEE (reference sequence). CDR3 coding DNA: TGTGCCAGCAGTTTAGCGGGAGGTCAGCACGAGCAGTACTTC. Its translation is CASSLAGGQHEQYF.

To note about this clone: Additional DNA sequences in this sample encode the identical CDR3. V and J are TRBV28 and TRBJ1-2; maybe TRBD1 (5 bases). From germline, CDR1 is MDHEN and CDR2 SYDVKM. The length of the CDR3 is 12 residues. Trimming stripped 6 bases from V and 4 bases from J, with 9 bases between. This CDR3 reads CASRGPGYGYTF. The DNA of the CDR3 is TGTGCCAGCAGGGGACCGGGCTATGGCTACACCTTC.

The J gene is TRBJ1-2, the V gene TRBV27; D unresolved. CDR3 length: 13 amino acids. Germline-derived CDR1 and CDR2 are MNHEY and SMNVEV (reference sequence). Trimming took off 8 bases at V and 6 bases at J, with 16 bases between the two ends. CDR3 sequence reads: CASGTSPMDGYTF. DNA of the CDR3: TGTGCCAGCGGCACATCTCCTATGGATGGCTACACCTTC.

The J gene is TRBJ2-3, the V gene TRBV6-1; D unresolved. The CDR3 has 14 residues. Germline V CDR1 and CDR2: MNHNS, SASEGT. V was shortened by 6 bases and J by 0 bases, with 10 bases between the two germline ends. The CDR3 protein is CASREHPSTDTQYF. DNA for the CDR3: TGTGCCAGCAGGGAACACCCTAGCACAGATACGCAGTATTTT.

The chain uses TRBV5-4 and TRBJ2-7; the D gene is possibly TRBD1 (7 bases). V lost 4 bases and J 0 bases, leaving 14 bases between the germline ends. The CDR3 contains 15 residues. Germline V gene lookup returns CDR1 SGHNT and CDR2 YYREEE (reference sequence). The chain's CDR3 is CASSGGGLSSYEQYF. The CDR3 DNA is TGTGCCAGCAGCGGAGGGGGCCTAAGCTCCTACGAGCAGTACTTC.

The rearrangement joins TRBV10-3 to TRBJ1-1; 7 bases agree with TRBD1. V shed 2 bases, J shed 5 bases, and the junction held 8 bases outside the gene matches. The CDR3 totals 15 residues. Germline values: CDR1 ENHRY, CDR2 SYGVKD. CDR3 residues: CAISEPMTGRTEAFF. For the CDR3, the DNA is TGTGCCATCAGTGAGCCGATGACAGGGCGAACTGAAGCTTTCTTT.

The CDR3 spells CASNSPRRTSADGELFF. CDR3 nucleotides: TGTGCCAGCAATTCCCCCCGAAGGACTAGCGCTGACGGGGAGCTGTTTTTT. The chain uses TRBV28 and TRBJ2-2, with TRBD2 identical over 9 bases. The junction had 16 bases not matched to a gene; V was cut back by 7 bases and J by 7 bases. The CDR3 extends over 17 amino acids. The germline gives CDR1 MDHEN, CDR2 SYDVKM.

This clone was seen a single time. The chain joins TRBV28 to TRBJ2-3; D possibly corresponds to TRBD2 (6 bases). The CDR3 has 12 amino acids. Germline V lookup: CDR1 MDHEN, CDR2 SYDVKM. Trimming pared 10 bases from V and 5 bases from J, leaving 13 bases between. The CDR3 DNA follows: TGTGCCACCCGGACCGGGGGAGATACGCAGTATTTT. This sequence encodes CATRTGGDTQYF.

V is TRBV2 and J is TRBJ1-1, with TRBD1 matching over 8 bases. The germline CDR1 and CDR2 sequences are SNHLY and FYNNEI. Trimming removed 6 bases from V and 1 base from J; junction bases left unmatched: 4. The CDR3 sequence is 14 residues long. The DNA for the CDR3 is TGTGCCAGCAGCGGACAGGGAACGAACACTGAAGCTTTCTTT. Translation: CASSGQGTNTEAFF.

This clone showed up just once. Within the sample, other DNA sequences also encode this same CDR3. The chain combines TRBV5-1 with TRBJ2-5; D uncertain. In germline, CDR1 is SGHRS, CDR2 YFSETQ. Trimming left V 0 bases short and J 1 base short, with 7 bases between. The CDR3 extends over 14 amino acids. CDR3 nucleotides: TGCGCCAGCAGCTTGGAACAGCCCCAAGAGACCCAGTACTTC. It translates to CASSLEQPQETQYF.

The CDR3 spells CASSQEREGWETQYF. The DNA for the CDR3 is TGCGCCAGCAGCCAAGAACGAGAAGGATGGGAGACCCAGTACTTC. This chain uses TRBV4-1 with TRBJ2-5; D ambiguous. Germline CDR1 MGHRA, CDR2 YSYEKL. This CDR3 spans 15 amino acids. V lost 0 bases and J 5 bases, leaving 13 bases between the germline ends.